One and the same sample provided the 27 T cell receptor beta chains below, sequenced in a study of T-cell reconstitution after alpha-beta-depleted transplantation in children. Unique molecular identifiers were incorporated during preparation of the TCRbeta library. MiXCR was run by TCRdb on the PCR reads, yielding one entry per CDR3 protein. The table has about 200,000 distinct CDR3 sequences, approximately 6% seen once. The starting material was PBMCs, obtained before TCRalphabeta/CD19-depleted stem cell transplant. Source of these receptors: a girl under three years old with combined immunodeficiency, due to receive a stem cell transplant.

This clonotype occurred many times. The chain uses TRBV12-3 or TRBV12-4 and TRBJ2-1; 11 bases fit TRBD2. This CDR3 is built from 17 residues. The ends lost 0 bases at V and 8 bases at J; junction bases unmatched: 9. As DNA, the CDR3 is TGTGCCAGCAGTTTAGCGGGGACTAGCGGCGGCTCGTATGAGCAGTTCTTC. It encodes CASSLAGTSGGSYEQFF.

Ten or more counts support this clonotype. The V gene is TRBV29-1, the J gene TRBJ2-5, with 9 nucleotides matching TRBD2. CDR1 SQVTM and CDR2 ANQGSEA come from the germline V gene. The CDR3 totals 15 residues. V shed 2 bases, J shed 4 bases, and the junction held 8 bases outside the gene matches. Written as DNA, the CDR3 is TGCAGCGTTGAAACCCACATAGCGGGAGTAGAGACCCAGTACTTC. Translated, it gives CSVETHIAGVETQYF.

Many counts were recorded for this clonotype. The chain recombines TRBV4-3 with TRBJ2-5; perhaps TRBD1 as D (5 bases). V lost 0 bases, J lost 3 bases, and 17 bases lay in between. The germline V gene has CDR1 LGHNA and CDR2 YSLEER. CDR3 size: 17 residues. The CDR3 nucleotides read TGCGCCAGCAGCCAAGATCGTGGCAGCCTAGGGGAAGAGACCCAGTACTTC. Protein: CASSQDRGSLGEETQYF.

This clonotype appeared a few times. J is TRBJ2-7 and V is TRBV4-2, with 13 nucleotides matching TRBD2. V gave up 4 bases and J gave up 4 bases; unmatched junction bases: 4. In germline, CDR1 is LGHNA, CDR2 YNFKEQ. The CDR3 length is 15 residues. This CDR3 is CASSPWTSGGYEQYF. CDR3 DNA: TGTGCCAGCAGCCCGTGGACTAGCGGGGGTTACGAGCAGTACTTC.

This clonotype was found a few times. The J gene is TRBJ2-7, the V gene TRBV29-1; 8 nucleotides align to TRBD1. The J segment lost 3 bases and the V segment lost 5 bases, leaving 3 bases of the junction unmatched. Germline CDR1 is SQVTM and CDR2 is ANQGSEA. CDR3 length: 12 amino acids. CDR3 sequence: CSVKGTGYEQYF. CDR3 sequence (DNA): TGCAGCGTTAAAGGGACAGGCTACGAGCAGTACTTC.

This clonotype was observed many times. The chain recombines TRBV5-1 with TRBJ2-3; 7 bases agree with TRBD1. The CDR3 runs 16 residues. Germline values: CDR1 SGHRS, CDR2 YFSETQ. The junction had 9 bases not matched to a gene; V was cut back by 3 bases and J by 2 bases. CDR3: CASSSTDRTSTDTQYF. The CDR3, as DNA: TGCGCCAGCAGCTCAACGGACAGGACCTCCACAGATACGCAGTATTTT.

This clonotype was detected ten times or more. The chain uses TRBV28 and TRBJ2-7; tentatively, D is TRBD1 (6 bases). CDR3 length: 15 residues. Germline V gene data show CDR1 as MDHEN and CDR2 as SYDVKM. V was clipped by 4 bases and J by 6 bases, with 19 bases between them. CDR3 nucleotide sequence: TGTGCCAGCAGTTATTTCCAGACAGGATACGGCGAGCAGTACTTC. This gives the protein CASSYFQTGYGEQYF.

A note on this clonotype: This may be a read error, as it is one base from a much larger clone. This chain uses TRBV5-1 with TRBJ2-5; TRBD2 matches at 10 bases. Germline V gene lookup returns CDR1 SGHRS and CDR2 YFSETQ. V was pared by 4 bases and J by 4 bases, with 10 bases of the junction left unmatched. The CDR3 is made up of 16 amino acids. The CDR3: CASSGALRLAGETQYF. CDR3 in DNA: TGCGCCAGCAGCGGGGCTCTTAGACTAGCGGGAGAGACCCAGTACTTC.

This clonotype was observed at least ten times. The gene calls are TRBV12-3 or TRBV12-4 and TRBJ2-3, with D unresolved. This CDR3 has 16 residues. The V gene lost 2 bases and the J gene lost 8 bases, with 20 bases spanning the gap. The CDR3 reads CASSLQSEGVVSTQYF. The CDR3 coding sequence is TGTGCCAGCAGTTTACAATCAGAAGGTGTCGTGAGTACGCAGTATTTT.

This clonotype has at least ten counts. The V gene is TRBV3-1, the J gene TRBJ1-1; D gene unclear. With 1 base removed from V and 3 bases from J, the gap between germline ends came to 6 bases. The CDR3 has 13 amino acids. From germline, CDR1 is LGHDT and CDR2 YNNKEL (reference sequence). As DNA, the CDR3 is TGTGCCAGCAGCCAAGGGGGTCACACTGAAGCTTTCTTT. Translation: CASSQGGHTEAFF.

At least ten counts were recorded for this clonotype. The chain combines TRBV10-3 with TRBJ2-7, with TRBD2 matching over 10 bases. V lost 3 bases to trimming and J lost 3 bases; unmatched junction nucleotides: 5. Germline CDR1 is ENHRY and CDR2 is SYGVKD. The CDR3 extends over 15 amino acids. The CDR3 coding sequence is TGTGCCATCAGTGATAGGGGACTAGCGAGCTACGAGCAGTACTTC. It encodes CAISDRGLASYEQYF.

The CDR3 DNA sequence: TGTGCCAGCAGCTTAGAAGGGGACAGCCACTATAGCAATCAGCCCCAGCATTTT. This sequence encodes CASSLEGDSHYSNQPQHF. This sequence joins TRBV7-8 and TRBJ1-5, with 7 positions matching TRBD1. Germline CDR1 reads SGHVS; CDR2 reads FQNEAQ. The CDR3 contains 18 residues. The ends lost 1 base at V and 0 bases at J; junction bases unmatched: 9.

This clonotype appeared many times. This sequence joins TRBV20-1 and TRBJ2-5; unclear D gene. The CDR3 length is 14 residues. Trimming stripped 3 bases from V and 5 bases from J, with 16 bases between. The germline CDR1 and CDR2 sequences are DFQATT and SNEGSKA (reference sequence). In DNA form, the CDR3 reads TGCAGTGCTAGTTTGAGGTGGCCTGCGGAGACCCAGTACTTC. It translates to CSASLRWPAETQYF.

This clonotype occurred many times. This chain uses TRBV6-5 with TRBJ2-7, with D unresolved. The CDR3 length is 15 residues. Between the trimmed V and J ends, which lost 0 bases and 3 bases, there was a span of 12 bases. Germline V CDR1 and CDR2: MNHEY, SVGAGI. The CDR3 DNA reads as TGTGCCAGCAGTTACTCGAAGATGGGTCGCTACGAGCAGTACTTC. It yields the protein CASSYSKMGRYEQYF.

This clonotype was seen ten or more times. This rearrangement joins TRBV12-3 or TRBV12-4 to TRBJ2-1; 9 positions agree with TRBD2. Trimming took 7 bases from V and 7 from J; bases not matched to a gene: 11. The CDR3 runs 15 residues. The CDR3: CASTLGRGGINEQFF. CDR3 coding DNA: TGTGCCAGCACTCTGGGGCGGGGGGGCATTAATGAGCAGTTCTTC.

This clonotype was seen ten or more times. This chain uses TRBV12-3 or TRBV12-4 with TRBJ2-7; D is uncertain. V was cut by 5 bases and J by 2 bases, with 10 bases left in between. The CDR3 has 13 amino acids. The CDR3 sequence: CASSGPTAYEQYF. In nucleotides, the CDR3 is TGTGCCAGCAGTGGCCCCACTGCCTACGAGCAGTACTTC.

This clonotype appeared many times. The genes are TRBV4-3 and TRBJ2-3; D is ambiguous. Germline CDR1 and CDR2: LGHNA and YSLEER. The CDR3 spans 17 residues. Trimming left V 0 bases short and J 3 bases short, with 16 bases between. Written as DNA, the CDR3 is TGCGCCAGCAGCCAAGATCCGGCGGCACAGTGGACAGATACGCAGTATTTT. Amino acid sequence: CASSQDPAAQWTDTQYF.

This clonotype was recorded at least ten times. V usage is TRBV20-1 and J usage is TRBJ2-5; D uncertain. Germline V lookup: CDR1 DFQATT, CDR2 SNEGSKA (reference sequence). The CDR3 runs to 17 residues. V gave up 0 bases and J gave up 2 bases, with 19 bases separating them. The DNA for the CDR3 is TGCAGTGCTAGAGATCGTCGGACGCTTTGGGCTCAAGAGACCCAGTACTTC. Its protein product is CSARDRRTLWAQETQYF.

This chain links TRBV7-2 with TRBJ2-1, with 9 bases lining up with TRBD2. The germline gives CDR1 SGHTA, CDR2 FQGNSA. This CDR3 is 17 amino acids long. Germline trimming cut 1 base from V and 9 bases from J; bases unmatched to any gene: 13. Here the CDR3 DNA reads TGTGCCAGCAGCTTAGTCGGCGCTAGCGGGGCGCGGGGTGAGCAGTTCTTC. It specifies CASSLVGASGARGEQFF.

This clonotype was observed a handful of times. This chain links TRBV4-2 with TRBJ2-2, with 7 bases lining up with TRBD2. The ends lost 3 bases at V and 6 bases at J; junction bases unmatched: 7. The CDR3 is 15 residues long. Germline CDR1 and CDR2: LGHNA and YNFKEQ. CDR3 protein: CASSQWEGGAGELFF. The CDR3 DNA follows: TGTGCCAGCAGCCAGTGGGAGGGTGGGGCCGGGGAGCTGTTTTTT.

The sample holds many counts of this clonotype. The CDR3 region is CASSLGHLDEQFF. The DNA of the CDR3 is TGTGCCAGCAGCTTGGGGCACTTGGATGAGCAGTTCTTC. This chain joins TRBV5-8 and TRBJ2-1, with D hard to call. Trimming left V 0 bases short and J 8 bases short, with 9 bases between. In germline, CDR1 is SGHTS, CDR2 YDEGEE. The CDR3 length is 13 residues.

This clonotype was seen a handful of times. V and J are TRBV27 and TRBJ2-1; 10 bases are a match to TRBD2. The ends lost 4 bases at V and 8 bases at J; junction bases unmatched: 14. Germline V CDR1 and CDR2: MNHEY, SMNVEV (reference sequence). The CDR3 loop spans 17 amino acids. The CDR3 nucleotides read TGTGCCAGCAGTTCCCTAACCCCTAGCGGGAGTGGCGATGAGCAGTTCTTC. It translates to CASSSLTPSGSGDEQFF.

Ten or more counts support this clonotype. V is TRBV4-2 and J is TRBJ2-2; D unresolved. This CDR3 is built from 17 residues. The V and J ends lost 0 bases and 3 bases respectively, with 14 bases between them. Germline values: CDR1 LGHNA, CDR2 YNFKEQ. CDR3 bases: TGTGCCAGCAGCCAAGATTCGGCTAATCAGTACACCGGGGAGCTGTTTTTT. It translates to CASSQDSANQYTGELFF.

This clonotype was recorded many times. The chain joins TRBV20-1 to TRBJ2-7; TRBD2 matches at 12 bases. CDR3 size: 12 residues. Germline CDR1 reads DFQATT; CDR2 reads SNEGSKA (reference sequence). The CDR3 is CSGLAGSYEQYF. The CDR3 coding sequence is TGCAGCGGACTAGCGGGATCCTACGAGCAGTACTTC.

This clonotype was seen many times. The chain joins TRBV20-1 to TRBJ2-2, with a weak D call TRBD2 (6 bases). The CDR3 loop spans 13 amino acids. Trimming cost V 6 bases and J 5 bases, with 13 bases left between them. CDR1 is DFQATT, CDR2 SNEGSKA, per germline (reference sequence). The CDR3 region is CSAGAAGTGELFF. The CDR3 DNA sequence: TGCAGTGCCGGCGCCGCGGGGACCGGGGAGCTGTTTTTT.

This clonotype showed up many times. CDR3 in DNA: TGCGCCAGCAGCCATCCCGGCACCGGGGAGCTGTTTTTT. Its protein product is CASSHPGTGELFF. The chain uses TRBV4-1 and TRBJ2-2; unclear D gene. The CDR3 sequence is 13 residues long. V was trimmed by 3 bases and J by 4 bases, leaving 6 bases between them. Germline CDR1 reads MGHRA; CDR2 reads YSYEKL.

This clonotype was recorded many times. CDR3 region: CASSLISDEQFF. CDR3 coding DNA: TGTGCCAGCAGCTTGATAAGCGATGAGCAGTTCTTC. V gene TRBV7-8 combines with J gene TRBJ2-1; D call uncertain. Germline lookup yields CDR1 SGHVS and CDR2 FQNEAQ. V was cut by 3 bases and J by 8 bases, with 8 bases left in between. The CDR3 covers 12 residues. Supplemented by reference TRBV7-8 and TRBJ2-1, the full variable domain reads GAGVSQSPRYKVAKRGQDVALRCDPISGHVSLFWYQQALGQGPEFLTYFQNEAQLDKSGLPSDRFFAERPEGSVSTLKIQRTQQEDSAVYLCASSLISDEQFFGPGTRLTVL.